The sequence of this TCR beta chain was determined in a study of T cells in Graves' hyperthyroidism and ophthalmopathy. Looking at the study overall: At the time of initial diagnosis and before any treatment, peripheral blood was collected. Study conclusions and caveats: From stable hyperthyroidism, ophthalmopathy was separated by a 13 V-J model.

Lactation, pregnancy, other autoimmune disease or uncontrolled infection excluded patients. This clonotype was seen at least ten times. As yet, its antigen is unknown. Germline trimming cut 4 bases from V and 0 bases from J; bases unmatched to any gene: 7. This CDR3 has 17 amino acids. Germline assignment: CDR1 MDHEN and CDR2 SYDVKM. Researchers amplified the TCR beta CDR3 regions from RNA transcripts. The TCR CDR3 first-round RT-PCR relied on the HTBI primer set. TCRdb reprocessed the multiplex PCR reads via MiXCR and lists one record per CDR3 protein. The sample shows a few hundred thousand distinct CDR3 sequences, over 12% of them seen only once.

This sequence originates from a woman aged 55-69 years with Graves' ophthalmopathy. This chain connects TRBV28 to TRBJ1-5; TRBD1 agrees at 9 bases. Sequencing used blood. The chain's CDR3 is CASSSADRGSSNQPQHF. The CDR3 DNA reads as TGTGCCAGCAGTTCCGCGGACAGGGGATCTAGCAATCAGCCCCAGCATTTT.